A selection of T cell receptor beta chains follows, all from one sample in a study of T-cell memory formation after mild COVID-19. TCRdb analysed the 5' RACE reads with MiXCR anew, one entry per CDR3 protein. Of a few hundred thousand distinct CDR3 sequences detected, about 17% appear once; the ten largest clones hold 20% to 25%. Sequencing was performed on PBMCs or a T cell subset sorted from them (not recorded which). The receptor set was obtained from a man younger than 35 who had mild COVID-19 (a few samples of this study predate the infection). Cell type and time point are not known. The conserved cysteine and the conserved F or W are not part of the CDR3 here. Fields, in order: V gene, J gene, CDR3 protein.

TRBV7-2,TRBJ1-1,ASSLVLGGNTEAF
TRBV5-8,TRBJ2-3,ASSSRGSSTDTQY
TRBV19,TRBJ2-5,ASSPWTGGRETQY
TRBV12-3/TRBV12-4,TRBJ2-7,ASSFSPRYEQY
TRBV25-1,TRBJ2-3,ASSLPQEDTQY
TRBV7-6,TRBJ2-3,ASSLDASGGAIDTQY
TRBV7-2,TRBJ2-3,ASSLRGQGIPTDTQY
TRBV7-2,TRBJ2-3,ASSLLAGAVTDTQY
TRBV4-2,TRBJ2-1,ASSQLPGLDVDEQF
TRBV7-2,TRBJ1-2,ASSPDRTYGYT
TRBV9,TRBJ1-2,ASSAPDGYGYT
TRBV2,TRBJ2-2,ASSSPGTGELF
TRBV20-1,TRBJ2-1,SARGRRGGLNEQF
TRBV7-8,TRBJ2-7,ASSFRFSPPDKSYEQY
TRBV5-5,TRBJ2-7,ASSLGSSSYEQY
TRBV9,TRBJ1-5,ASSADRGEQPQH
TRBV20-1,TRBJ2-7,SATQGASSYEQY
TRBV6-6,TRBJ1-3,ASSYTTPRADSGNTIY
TRBV7-9,TRBJ2-1,ASGTSGGAYNEQF
TRBV4-1,TRBJ2-5,ASSQVEQETQY
TRBV5-1,TRBJ1-1,ASSLAPSPEAF
TRBV6-5,TRBJ2-7,ASGLLAGEEQY
TRBV12-3/TRBV12-4,TRBJ2-5,ASSREETQY
TRBV18,TRBJ1-3,ASSPSSGGGSGNTIY
TRBV12-3/TRBV12-4,TRBJ2-3,ASRQNPGQGVGDTQY
TRBV7-6,TRBJ2-7,ASSLVAGGYEQY
TRBV29-1,TRBJ1-2,SVDSTGRDGYT
TRBV10-1,TRBJ2-7,ASSESATGKGLYEQY
TRBV11-2,TRBJ2-1,ASSRLVPSGPYNEQF
TRBV3-1,TRBJ1-2,ASSQAPGTANYGYT
TRBV5-6,TRBJ1-4,ASSHTMGQEPEKLF
TRBV7-3,TRBJ2-3,ASSARVAPDTQY
TRBV2,TRBJ1-2,ASKTWGKTDNYGYT
TRBV7-2,TRBJ2-5,ASSLVRGVLETQY
TRBV5-1,TRBJ1-4,ASKLQGTNEKLF
TRBV5-1,TRBJ2-3,ASSFGQGNTDTQY
TRBV18,TRBJ1-1,ASSPGLSNTEAF
TRBV3-1,TRBJ2-7,ASSPRLTGTGVYEQY
TRBV5-1,TRBJ2-1,ASRGGAGNEQF
TRBV6-1,TRBJ1-5,ASRLGQGINQPQH
TRBV2,TRBJ2-1,ASKSGSSYNEQF
TRBV27,TRBJ1-6,ASSFHSSPLH
TRBV24-1,TRBJ1-6,ATSDHGQGAGNSPLH
TRBV7-9,TRBJ1-2,ASSPETPRKGYT
TRBV9,TRBJ2-5,ASSAILGETQY
TRBV27,TRBJ1-2,ASSLSQGAPSYT
TRBV7-9,TRBJ2-1,ASSHKVRVGRNEQF
TRBV5-1,TRBJ1-2,ASSLASREERGYT
TRBV7-2,TRBJ2-3,ASSRWDSVTDTQY
TRBV5-1,TRBJ1-6,ASSFLTGAANSPLH
TRBV7-2,TRBJ2-7,ASSFLWQSSEQY
TRBV18,TRBJ1-6,ASSLQGSSYNSPLH
TRBV6-5,TRBJ2-5,ASRGLAALGSQY
TRBV29-1,TRBJ2-2,SAEDSLNTGELF
TRBV4-2,TRBJ2-3,ASSQGLAGTDTQY
TRBV15,TRBJ1-3,ATSKPLTGRSGNTIY
TRBV10-3,TRBJ2-5,AIRRQAGETQY